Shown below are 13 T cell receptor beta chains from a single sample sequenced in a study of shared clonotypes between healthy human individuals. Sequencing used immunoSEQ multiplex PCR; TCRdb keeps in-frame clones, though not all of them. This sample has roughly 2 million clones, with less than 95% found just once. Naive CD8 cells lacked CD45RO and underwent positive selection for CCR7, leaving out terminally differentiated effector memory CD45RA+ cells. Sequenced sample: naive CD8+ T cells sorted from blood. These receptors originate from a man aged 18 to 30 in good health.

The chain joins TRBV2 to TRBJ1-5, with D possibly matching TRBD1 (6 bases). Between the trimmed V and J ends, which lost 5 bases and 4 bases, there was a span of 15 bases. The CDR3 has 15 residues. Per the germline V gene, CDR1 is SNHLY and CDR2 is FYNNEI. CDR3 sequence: CASSPRGGANQPQHF. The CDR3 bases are TGTGCCAGCAGTCCCCGGGGGGGGGCTAATCAGCCCCAGCATTTT. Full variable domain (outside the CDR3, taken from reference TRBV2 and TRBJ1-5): EPEVTQTPSHQVTQMGQEVILRCVPISNHLYFYWYRQILGQKVEFLVSFYNNEISEKSEIFDDQFSVERPDGSNFTLKIRSTKLEDSAMYFCASSPRGGANQPQHFGDGTRLSIL.

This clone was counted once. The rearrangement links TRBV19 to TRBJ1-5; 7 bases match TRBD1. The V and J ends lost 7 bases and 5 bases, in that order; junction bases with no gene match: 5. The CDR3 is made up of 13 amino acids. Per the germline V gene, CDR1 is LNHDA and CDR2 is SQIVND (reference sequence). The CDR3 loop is CASIGQEHQPQHF. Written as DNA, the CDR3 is TGTGCCAGTATTGGACAGGAGCATCAGCCCCAGCATTTT.

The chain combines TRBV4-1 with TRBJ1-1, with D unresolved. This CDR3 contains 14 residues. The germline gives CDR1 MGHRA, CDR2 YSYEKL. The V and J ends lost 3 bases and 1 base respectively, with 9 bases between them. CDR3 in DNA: TGCGCCAGCAGCCAGGTTTTGGCGAACACTGAAGCTTTCTTT. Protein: CASSQVLANTEAFF.

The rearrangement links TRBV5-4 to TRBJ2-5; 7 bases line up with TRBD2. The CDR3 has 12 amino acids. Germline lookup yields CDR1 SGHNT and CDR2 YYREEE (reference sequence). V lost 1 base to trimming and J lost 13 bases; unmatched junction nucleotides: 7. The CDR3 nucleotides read TGTGCCAGCAGCTTGTCCCCGGGGGGTCTGTACTTC. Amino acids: CASSLSPGGLYF. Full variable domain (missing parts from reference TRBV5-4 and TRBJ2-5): ETGVTQSPTHLIKTRGQQVTLRCSSQSGHNTVSWYQQALGQGPQFIFQYYREEENGRGNFPPRFSGLQFPNYSSELNVNALELDDSALYLCASSLSPGGLYFGPGTRLLVL.

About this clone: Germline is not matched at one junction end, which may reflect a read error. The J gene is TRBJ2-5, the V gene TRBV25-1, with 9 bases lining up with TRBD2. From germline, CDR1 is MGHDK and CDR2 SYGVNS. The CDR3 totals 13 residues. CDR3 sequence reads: CASSEEGSAGGNF. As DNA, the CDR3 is TGTGCCAGCAGTGAGGAGGGGAGTGCGGGGGGGAACTTC.

DNA of the CDR3: TGTGCCAGCAGCGCGAGGGGGGTTGGGCCCTACGAGCAGTACTTC. As protein: CASSARGVGPYEQYF. V is TRBV9 and J is TRBJ2-7; D is perhaps TRBD1 or TRBD2 (6 bases each). CDR1 is SGDLS and CDR2 is YYNGEE in the germline V gene. The CDR3 consists of 15 residues. V lost 3 bases, J lost 2 bases, and 15 bases lay in between.

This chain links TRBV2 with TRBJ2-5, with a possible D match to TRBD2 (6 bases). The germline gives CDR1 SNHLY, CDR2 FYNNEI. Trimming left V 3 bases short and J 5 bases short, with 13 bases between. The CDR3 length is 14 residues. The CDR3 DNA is TGTGCCAGCAGTGAGGTCGGGGGAATGGAGACCCAGTACTTC. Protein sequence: CASSEVGGMETQYF.

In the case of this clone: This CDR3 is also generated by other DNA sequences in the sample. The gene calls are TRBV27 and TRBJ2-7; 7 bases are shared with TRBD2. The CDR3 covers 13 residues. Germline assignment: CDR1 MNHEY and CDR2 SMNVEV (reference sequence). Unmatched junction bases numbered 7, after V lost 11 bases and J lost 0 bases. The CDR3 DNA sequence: TGTGCCTCAGGCGGGGGACCCTCCTACGAGCAGTACTTC. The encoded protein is CASGGGPSYEQYF.

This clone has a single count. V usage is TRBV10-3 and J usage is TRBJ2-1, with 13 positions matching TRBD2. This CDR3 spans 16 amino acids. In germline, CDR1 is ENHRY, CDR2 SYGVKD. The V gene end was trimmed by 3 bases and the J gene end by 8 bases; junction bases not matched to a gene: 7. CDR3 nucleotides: TGTGCCATCAGTGACCCTGGACTAGCGGGAGTCGATGAGCAGTTCTTC. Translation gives CAISDPGLAGVDEQFF.

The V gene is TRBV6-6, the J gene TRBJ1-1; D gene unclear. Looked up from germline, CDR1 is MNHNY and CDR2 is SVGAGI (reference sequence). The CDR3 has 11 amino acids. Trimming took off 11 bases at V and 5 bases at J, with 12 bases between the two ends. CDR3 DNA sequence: TGTGCCGCTGAGGGCTTGACTGAAGCTTTCTTT. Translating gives CAAEGLTEAFF.

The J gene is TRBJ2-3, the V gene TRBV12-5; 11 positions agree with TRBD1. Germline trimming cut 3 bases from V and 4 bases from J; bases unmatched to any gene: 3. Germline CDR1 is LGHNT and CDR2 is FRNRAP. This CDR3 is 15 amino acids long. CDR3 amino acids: CASGFGQGAADTQYF. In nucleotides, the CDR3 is TGTGCTAGTGGTTTCGGACAGGGGGCGGCAGATACGCAGTATTTT.

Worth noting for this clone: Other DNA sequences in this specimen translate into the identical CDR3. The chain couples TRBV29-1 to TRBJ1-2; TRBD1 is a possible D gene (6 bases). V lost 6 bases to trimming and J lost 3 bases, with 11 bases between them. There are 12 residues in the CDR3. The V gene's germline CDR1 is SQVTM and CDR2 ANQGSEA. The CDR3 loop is CSVERGDYGYTF. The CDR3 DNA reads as TGCAGCGTCGAGAGGGGGGACTATGGCTACACCTTC.

CDR3 sequence (DNA): TGTGCGGCCCCTGGCACAGATACGCAGTATTTT. Protein sequence: CAAPGTDTQYF. The V call is TRBV6-5, the J call TRBJ2-3; D is undetermined. CDR1 and CDR2 (germline): MNHEY, SVGAGI. The CDR3 runs to 11 residues.